The rows below give T cell receptor beta chains drawn from one sample of a study of cytomegalovirus exposure and HLA in healthy donors. This table comes from immunoSEQ multiplex PCR, and its TCRdb copy is limited to in-frame clones, with some not included. This table holds about 200,000 clones, more than 65% found once. Material: PBMCs. The receptors were gathered from a man aged 45-65 years in good health and CMV-seronegative. Each CDR3 is given with its conserved first and last residue. The order of the fields is clone size, J gene, D gene, V gene, CDR3 protein, CDR3 DNA. The D gene is left open where the match is weak. Part of the rows lack a size; the others show once, few, many or a class for expanded clones.

-	TRBJ1-6	-	TRBV6-6	CASSPGNSPLHF	TGTGCCAGCAGTCCAGGGAATTCACCCCTCCACTTT
-	TRBJ2-7	TRBD2	TRBV29-1	CSVVAGGFYEQYF	TGCAGCGTCGTAGCGGGAGGTTTCTACGAGCAGTACTTC
-	TRBJ1-2	-	TRBV7-3	CASSPRGIGGYTF	TGTGCCAGCAGCCCTAGGGGGATAGGTGGCTACACCTTC
-	TRBJ2-4	TRBD2	TRBV9	CASSSRGAGGRDIQYF	TGTGCCAGCAGCTCGAGAGGCGCGGGAGGGAGGGACATTCAGTACTTC
-	TRBJ2-7	TRBD1	TRBV5-8	CASTLGQGGYEQYF	TGTGCCAGCACCTTGGGACAGGGTGGCTACGAGCAGTACTTC
-	TRBJ2-5	-	TRBV4-1	CASSQEGVWGPLYF	TGCGCCAGCAGCCAAGAAGGGGTTTGGGGTCCCCTGTACTTC
-	TRBJ1-5	TRBD1	TRBV6-5	CASSSDRGHGQPQHF	TGTGCCAGCAGTTCGGACAGGGGGCACGGTCAGCCCCAGCATTTT
-	TRBJ2-1	TRBD1	TRBV30	CACAGTGKINEQFF	TGTGCCTGCGCCGGGACAGGGAAGATCAATGAGCAGTTCTTC
-	TRBJ1-1	TRBD1	TRBV5-1	CASSFHRGSTEAFF	TGCGCCAGCAGCTTCCACAGGGGGTCCACTGAAGCTTTCTTT
-	TRBJ2-7	-	TRBV13	CASSLGDSSEQYF	TGTGCCAGCAGCTTAGGGGACAGTTCGGAGCAGTACTTC
-	TRBJ2-7	TRBD1	TRBV7-9	CASSWAGQENYEQYF	TGTGCCAGCAGCTGGGCAGGACAGGAGAACTACGAGCAGTACTTC
-	TRBJ1-2	-	TRBV5-4	CASSARETVYGYTF	TGTGCCAGCAGCGCCCGGGAGACTGTCTATGGCTACACCTTC
once	TRBJ1-1	-	TRBV7-6	CASSSLFQGMNTEAFF	TGTGCCAGCAGCTCCCTATTCCAGGGGATGAACACTGAAGCTTTCTTT
-	TRBJ2-5	-	TRBV21-1	CASRPVDRGPQETQYF	TGTGCCAGCAGACCCGTAGACAGGGGTCCTCAGGAGACCCAGTACTTC
once	TRBJ1-1	-	TRBV19	CASSIGTGGMNTEAFF	TGTGCCAGTAGTATCGGGACGGGGGGAATGAACACTGAAGCTTTCTTT
-	TRBJ1-1	-	TRBV27	CASRLWGGEAFF	TGTGCCAGCAGACTGTGGGGGGGTGAAGCTTTCTTT
-	TRBJ2-7	TRBD2	TRBV2	CASSEAGLADYEQYF	TGTGCCAGCAGTGAAGCGGGGCTAGCGGATTACGAGCAGTACTTC
few	TRBJ2-5	TRBD1	TRBV6-5	CASSYTTGAGQETQYF	TGTGCCAGCAGTTACACGACAGGGGCCGGGCAAGAGACCCAGTACTTC
-	TRBJ2-7	TRBD1	TRBV27	CASSFSGGGYEQYF	TGTGCCAGCAGTTTTTCAGGGGGCGGCTACGAGCAGTACTTC
-	TRBJ2-7	-	TRBV28	CASSSVGQGMTYEQYF	TGTGCCAGCAGTTCGGTGGGGCAGGGGATGACCTACGAGCAGTACTTC
-	TRBJ2-7	-	TRBV29-1	CSVEDNQGSSYEQYF	TGCAGCGTTGAAGATAACCAGGGGAGCTCCTACGAGCAGTACTTC
-	TRBJ2-3	TRBD1	TRBV29-1	CSVITQGAGDTQYF	TGCAGCGTTATTACACAGGGGGCAGGGGATACGCAGTATTTT
-	TRBJ2-1	TRBD2	TRBV4-1	CASSQALLASGNNEQFF	TGCGCCAGCAGCCAAGCATTGTTAGCTAGCGGAAACAATGAGCAGTTCTTC
few	TRBJ1-1	-	TRBV4-1	CASSQDRKNTEAFF	TGCGCCAGCAGCCAAGACAGGAAGAACACTGAAGCTTTCTTT
-	TRBJ2-7	-	TRBV11-2	CASSLARGGGSYEQYF	TGTGCCAGCAGCTTAGCCCGAGGGGGGGGGTCCTACGAGCAGTACTTC
-	TRBJ2-5	-	TRBV19	CASRSIFSGKQETQYF	TGTGCCAGTAGATCCATCTTTAGCGGAAAACAAGAGACCCAGTACTTC
-	TRBJ1-5	TRBD1	TRBV28	CASSLWDRVGQPQHF	TGTGCCAGCAGTTTATGGGACAGGGTAGGGCAGCCCCAGCATTTT
-	TRBJ1-1	-	TRBV5-1	CASSLGTGNTEAFF	TGCGCCAGCAGTTTGGGTACAGGGAACACTGAAGCTTTCTTT